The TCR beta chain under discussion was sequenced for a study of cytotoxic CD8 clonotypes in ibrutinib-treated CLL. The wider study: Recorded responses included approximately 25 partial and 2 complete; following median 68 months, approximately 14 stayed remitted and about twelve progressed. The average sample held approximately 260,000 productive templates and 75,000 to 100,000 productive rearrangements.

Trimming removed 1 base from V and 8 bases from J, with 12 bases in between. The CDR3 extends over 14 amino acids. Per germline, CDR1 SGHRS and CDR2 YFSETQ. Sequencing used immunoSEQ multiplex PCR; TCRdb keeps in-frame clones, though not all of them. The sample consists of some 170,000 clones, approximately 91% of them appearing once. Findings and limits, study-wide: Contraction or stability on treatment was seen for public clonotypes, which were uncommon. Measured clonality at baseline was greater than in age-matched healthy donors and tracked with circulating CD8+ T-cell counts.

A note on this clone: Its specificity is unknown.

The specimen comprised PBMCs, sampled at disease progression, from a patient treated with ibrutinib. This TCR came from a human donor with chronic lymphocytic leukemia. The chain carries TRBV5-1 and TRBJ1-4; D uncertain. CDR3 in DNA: TGCGCCAGCAGCTTGAATACAAGAAGCGAAAAACTGTTTTTT. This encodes CASSLNTRSEKLFF. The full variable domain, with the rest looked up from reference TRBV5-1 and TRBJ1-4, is KAGVTQTPRYLIKTRGQQVTLSCSPISGHRSVSWYQQTPGQGLQFLFEYFSETQRNKGNFPGRFSGRQFSNSRSEMNVSTLELGDSALYLCASSLNTRSEKLFFGSGTQLSVL.